Listed below are T cell receptor beta chains from one sample, sequenced in a study of technical replicates of blood from a few donors. Assay used: immunoSEQ multiplex PCR; TCRdb lists only in-frame clones, some missing. Altogether some 80,000 clones are present, 80% to 90% being singletons, with the ten largest covering roughly 3.7%. Sequencing used PBMCs. The origin of the receptors is a human donor in good health. Some clones in this sample may be carry-over from other donors' samples. CDR3s leave out the opening cysteine and the closing phenylalanine or tryptophan. The size field is filled for only some rows; it gives once, few, many or a size class.

v_gene: TRBV7-2; len: 11; abundance: .; CDR3aa: ASQGGTIETQY
v_gene: TRBV30; len: 12; abundance: .; CDR3aa: AWRLIGQGFEQY
v_gene: TRBV7-3; len: 14; abundance: .; CDR3aa: ASSLLGQPNTGELF
v_gene: TRBV27; len: 13; abundance: once; CDR3aa: ASSSGTGSTGELF
v_gene: TRBV5-1; len: 12; abundance: once; CDR3aa: ASSLSSENTEAF
v_gene: TRBV5-1; len: 13; abundance: .; CDR3aa: ASSVNSRGAETQY
v_gene: TRBV7-2; len: 13; abundance: .; CDR3aa: ASSLPGAGEETQY
v_gene: TRBV6-6; len: 14; abundance: .; CDR3aa: ASSYSARAPGNTIY
v_gene: TRBV4-2; len: 12; abundance: .; CDR3aa: ASSQGVASYEQY
v_gene: TRBV19; len: 10; abundance: .; CDR3aa: ASSIPGGEAF
v_gene: TRBV10-3; len: 13; abundance: few; CDR3aa: AISDNQRRASEAF
v_gene: TRBV11-2; len: 14; abundance: .; CDR3aa: ASSPPLAGGGYEQY
v_gene: TRBV19; len: 13; abundance: .; CDR3aa: ASKKAGGRKETQY
v_gene: TRBV5-1; len: 13; abundance: .; CDR3aa: ASSWRREGTDTQY
v_gene: TRBV2; len: 12; abundance: .; CDR3aa: ASAGTSSYNEQF
v_gene: TRBV25-1; len: 9; abundance: once; CDR3aa: ASNDRYEQY